This T cell receptor (beta chain) stems from a study of vaccination and CD4 T cells after COVID-19. In the study overall: Collection of post-COVID samples occurred a median about 98 days after diagnosis, spanning a range of 35 to 161.

With the Oncomine TCR Beta short-read assay, DNA from cultured CD4+ T cells was sequenced. Someone extracted genomic DNA from cultured CD4+ T cells. TCRdb reprocessed the PCR reads via MiXCR and lists one record per CDR3 protein. In the table there are 20,000 or so distinct CDR3 sequences, about 50% of which are singletons. Per germline, CDR1 MNHEY and CDR2 SVGAGI. The CDR3 extends over 15 amino acids. Between the trimmed V and J ends, which lost 2 bases and 0 bases, there was a span of 10 bases. Treatment of the sample: approximately nine-day PBMC culture with coronavirus spike peptide pools or control peptides (ViraFEST assay). Study-level findings and limits: Detection of a median approximately 87% of reactive clones in convalescent patients was confined to the period after vaccination. Nearly all convalescent vaccine-specific clones, 304 of 307, recognized only SARS-CoV-2 spike.

This clonotype was detected only a few times. Its antigen is as yet unknown. The TCR was taken from a human donor with COVID-19. The rearrangement joins TRBV6-5 to TRBJ1-2; maybe TRBD1 (5 bases). Material: cultured CD4+ T cells from blood. The DNA of the CDR3 is TGTGCCAGCAGTTACGGGGACCCCACTAACTATGGCTACACCTTC. This sequence encodes CASSYGDPTNYGYTF.